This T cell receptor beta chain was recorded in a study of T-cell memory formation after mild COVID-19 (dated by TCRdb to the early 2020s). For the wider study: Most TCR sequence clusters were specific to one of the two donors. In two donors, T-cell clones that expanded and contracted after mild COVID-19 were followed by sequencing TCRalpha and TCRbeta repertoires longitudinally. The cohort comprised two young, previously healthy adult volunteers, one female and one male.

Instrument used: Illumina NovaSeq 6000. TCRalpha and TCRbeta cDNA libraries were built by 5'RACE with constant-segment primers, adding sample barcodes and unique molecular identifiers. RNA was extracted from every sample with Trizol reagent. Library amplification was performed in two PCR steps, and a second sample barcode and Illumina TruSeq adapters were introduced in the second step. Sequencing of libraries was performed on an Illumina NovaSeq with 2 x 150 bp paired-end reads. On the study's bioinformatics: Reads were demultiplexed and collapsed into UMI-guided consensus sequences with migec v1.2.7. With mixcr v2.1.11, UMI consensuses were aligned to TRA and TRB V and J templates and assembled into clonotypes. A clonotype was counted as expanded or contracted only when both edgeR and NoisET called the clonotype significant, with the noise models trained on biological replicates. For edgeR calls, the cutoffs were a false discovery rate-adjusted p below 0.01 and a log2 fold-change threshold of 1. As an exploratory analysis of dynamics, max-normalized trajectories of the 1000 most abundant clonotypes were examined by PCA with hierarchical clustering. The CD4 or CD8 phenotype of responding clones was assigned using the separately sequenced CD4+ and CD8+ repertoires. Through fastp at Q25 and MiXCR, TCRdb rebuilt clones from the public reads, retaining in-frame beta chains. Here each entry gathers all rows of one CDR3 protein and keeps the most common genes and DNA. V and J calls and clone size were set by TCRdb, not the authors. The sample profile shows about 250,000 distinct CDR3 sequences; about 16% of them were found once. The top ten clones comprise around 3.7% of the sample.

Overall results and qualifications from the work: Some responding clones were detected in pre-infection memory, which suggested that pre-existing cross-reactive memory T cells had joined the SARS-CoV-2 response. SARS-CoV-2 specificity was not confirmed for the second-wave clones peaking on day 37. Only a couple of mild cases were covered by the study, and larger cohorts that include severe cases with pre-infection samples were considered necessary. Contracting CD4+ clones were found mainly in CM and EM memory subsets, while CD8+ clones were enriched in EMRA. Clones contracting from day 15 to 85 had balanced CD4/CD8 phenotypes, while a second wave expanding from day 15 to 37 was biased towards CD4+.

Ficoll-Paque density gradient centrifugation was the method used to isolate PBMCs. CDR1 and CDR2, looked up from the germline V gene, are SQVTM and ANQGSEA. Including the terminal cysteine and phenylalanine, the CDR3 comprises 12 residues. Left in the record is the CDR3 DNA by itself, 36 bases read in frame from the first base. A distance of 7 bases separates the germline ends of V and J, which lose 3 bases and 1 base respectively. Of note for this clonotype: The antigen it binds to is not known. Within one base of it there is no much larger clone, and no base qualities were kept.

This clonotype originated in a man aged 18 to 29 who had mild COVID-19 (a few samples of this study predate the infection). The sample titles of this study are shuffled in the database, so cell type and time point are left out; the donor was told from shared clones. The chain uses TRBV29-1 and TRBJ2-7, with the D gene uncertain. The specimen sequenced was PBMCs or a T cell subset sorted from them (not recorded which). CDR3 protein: CSVDGGSYEQYF. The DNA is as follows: TGCAGCGTTGATGGCGGATCCTACGAGCAGTACTTC.